Each of the 7 T cell receptor beta chains below was sequenced from the same sample in a study of shared clonotypes between healthy human individuals. Repertoires were generated with immunoSEQ multiplex PCR, while TCRdb's copy carries only in-frame clones and drops some. The sample yields about 1,800,000 clones, less than 95% seen once. Positively selected for CCR7, the CD45RO-negative cells used as naive CD8 cells excluded terminally differentiated effector memory CD45RA+ cells. The sequenced material came from naive CD8+ T cells sorted from blood. Receptors originate from a man younger than 30 in good health.

This rearrangement joins TRBV9 to TRBJ2-2; D gene unclear. The V end was cut by 4 bases, the J end by 1 base, with 8 bases between. CDR1 SGDLS and CDR2 YYNGEE come from the germline V gene. This CDR3 comprises 14 residues. The DNA for the CDR3 is TGTGCCAGCAGCCCTCGCAAGAACACCGGGGAGCTGTTTTTT. This codes for CASSPRKNTGELFF.

This rearrangement joins TRBV7-2 to TRBJ2-7, with 7 nucleotides matching TRBD2. Germline values: CDR1 SGHTA, CDR2 FQGNSA. This CDR3 spans 15 amino acids. V shed 3 bases, J shed 6 bases, and the junction held 11 bases outside the gene matches. The CDR3 protein is CASSFTGTTSTEQYF. In DNA, the CDR3 is TGTGCCAGCAGCTTTACCGGGACTACCTCAACCGAGCAGTACTTC. The entire variable domain, with the rest obtained from reference TRBV7-2 and TRBJ2-7, is as follows: GAGVSQSPSNKVTEKGKDVELRCDPISGHTALYWYRQSLGQGLEFLIYFQGNSAPDKSGLPSDRFSAERTGGSVSTLTIQRTQQEDSAVYLCASSFTGTTSTEQYFGPGTRLTVT.

The chain has TRBV28 and TRBJ2-4; D tentatively reads TRBD1 or TRBD2 (5 bases each). Germline-derived CDR1 and CDR2 are MDHEN and SYDVKM. The V end lost 2 bases, the J end lost 0 bases, and 11 bases lay between the germline ends. The CDR3 loop spans 16 amino acids. The CDR3 spells CASSLGTDLAKNIQYF. For the CDR3, the DNA is TGTGCCAGCAGTTTAGGGACCGACCTAGCCAAAAACATTCAGTACTTC.

The J gene is TRBJ2-7, the V gene TRBV12-5; D is undetermined. Germline loops: CDR1 LGHNT, CDR2 FRNRAP. Trimming removed 0 bases from V and 1 base from J, with 7 bases in between. The CDR3 is 14 residues long. Written as DNA, the CDR3 is TGTGCTAGTGGTTTGGTAGCCGGGTCCTACGAGCAGTACTTC. Its protein product is CASGLVAGSYEQYF.

CDR3 DNA sequence: TGTGCCAGCAGTACGGACAGGAGGGACGAGCAGTACTTC. This sequence encodes CASSTDRRDEQYF. This chain links TRBV6-6 with TRBJ2-7; TRBD1 might be the D (7 bases). Germline V gene sequence: CDR1 MNHNY, CDR2 SVGAGI (reference sequence). The V end lost 5 bases, the J end lost 5 bases, and 13 bases lay between the germline ends. The CDR3 sequence is 13 residues long.

The gene calls are TRBV10-2 and TRBJ2-7; weak D call: TRBD1 (6 bases). The length of the CDR3 is 15 residues. Germline V gives CDR1 WSHSY, CDR2 SAAADI. V was cut by 2 bases and J by 5 bases, with 16 bases left in between. As DNA, the CDR3 is TGCGCCAGCAGTGAGAATTGGGCAGGGGCGGACGAGCAGTACTTC. Its protein is CASSENWAGADEQYF.

This chain connects TRBV11-2 to TRBJ2-7, with 13 positions matching TRBD2. V trimming: 0 bases; J trimming: 2 bases; junction bases outside the gene matches: 4. This CDR3 comprises 17 residues. Germline CDR1 reads SGHAT; CDR2 reads FQNNGV. In DNA form, the CDR3 reads TGTGCCAGCAGCTTAGAGGGACTAGCGGGATTTACCTACGAGCAGTACTTC. It codes for CASSLEGLAGFTYEQYF. The complete variable domain, with remaining parts taken from reference TRBV11-2 and TRBJ2-7, reads EAGVAQSPRYKIIEKRQSVAFWCNPISGHATLYWYQQILGQGPKLLIQFQNNGVVDDSQLPKDRFSAERLKGVDSTLKIQPAKLEDSAVYLCASSLEGLAGFTYEQYFGPGTRLTVT.